This T cell receptor beta chain was sequenced during a study of cytomegalovirus exposure and HLA in healthy donors. Study in general: The Caucasian-associated ancestry cluster contained 81% of the approximately 410 genotyped donors. General study findings and limits: The authors enumerated over 150 TCR beta chains as linked to cytomegalovirus.

In the case of this clone: Its antigen is currently unknown.

V dropped 0 bases and J dropped 5 bases, with 14 bases sitting between them. Germline CDR1 and CDR2: SGHNT and YYREEE (reference sequence). This CDR3 is built from 15 residues. With 60 Vbeta and 13 Jbeta primers, the PCR was carried out. TCRdb's copy holds only in-frame clones and misses some; the assay was immunoSEQ multiplex PCR. The table lists 140,000 to 150,000 clones, with under 2% in the top ten. This TCR was sampled from a woman in her fifties or sixties in good health and CMV-seronegative. V gene TRBV5-4 combines with J gene TRBJ1-1; D is unclear. The sample comprised PBMCs. CDR3 sequence (DNA): TGTGCCAGCAGCTTGGGTGCATTAACCGCGACTGAAGCTTTCTTT. This gives the protein CASSLGALTATEAFF.